Below, 30 T cell receptor beta chains from the same sample are listed, as sequenced in a study of CD4 T cells in relation to SARS-CoV-2 and coronaviruses. The table came from immunoSEQ multiplex PCR; TCRdb's copy has only in-frame clones and leaves some out. This sample yields around 35,000 clones, of which roughly 88% are seen a single time; roughly 3.2% belongs to the top ten. Sequencing was performed on memory CD4+ T cells from PBMCs. These receptors were taken from an adult with COVID-19.

The chain employs TRBV5-1 and TRBJ2-2; TRBD1 might be the D (5 bases). The germline CDR1 and CDR2 sequences are SGHRS and YFSETQ. V dropped 7 bases and J dropped 1 base, with 11 bases sitting between them. This CDR3 is built from 14 residues. The CDR3 loop is CASAEQENTGELFF. The CDR3 DNA reads TGCGCCAGCGCGGAACAGGAGAACACCGGGGAGCTGTTTTTT.

This clone was observed a handful of times. This chain links TRBV28 with TRBJ2-3; D remains ambiguous. From germline, CDR1 is MDHEN and CDR2 SYDVKM. V lost 8 bases, J lost 0 bases, and 21 bases lay in between. The CDR3 extends over 17 amino acids. This CDR3 is CASEPPLGSESTDTQYF. The CDR3 DNA is TGTGCCAGCGAACCGCCCTTGGGCAGCGAGAGCACAGATACGCAGTATTTT.

The J gene is TRBJ1-2, the V gene TRBV12-3 or TRBV12-4, with 9 bases that match TRBD1. Trimming took 7 bases from V and 4 from J; bases not matched to a gene: 4. The CDR3 spans 13 residues. CDR3 DNA sequence: TGTGCCAGCACCTGGGACAGGGCCTATGGCTACACCTTC. Translation: CASTWDRAYGYTF.

The J gene is TRBJ2-1, the V gene TRBV5-1; TRBD1 agrees at 7 bases. Germline V gives CDR1 SGHRS, CDR2 YFSETQ. The CDR3 contains 16 residues. The V gene end was trimmed by 4 bases and the J gene end by 0 bases; junction bases not matched to a gene: 7. For the CDR3, the DNA is TGCGCCAGCAGCCAGAGACAGGGCAGCTCCTACAATGAGCAGTTCTTC. The encoded protein is CASSQRQGSSYNEQFF.

The chain carries TRBV7-3 and TRBJ1-2, with 10 positions matching TRBD1. Germline V lookup: CDR1 SGHTA, CDR2 FQGTGA. CDR3 length equals 13 residues. The ends lost 4 bases at V and 6 bases at J; junction bases unmatched: 2. The CDR3 region has the DNA TGTGCCAGCAGCTACGACAGGGGGCATGGCTACACCTTC. The encoded protein is CASSYDRGHGYTF.

The J gene is TRBJ1-1, the V gene TRBV12-3 or TRBV12-4; 11 bases fit TRBD1. CDR3 length: 13 residues. The junction had 4 bases not matched to a gene; V was cut back by 6 bases and J by 7 bases. CDR3 sequence reads: CASSKGQGDEAFF. The CDR3 DNA is TGTGCCAGCAGCAAGGGACAGGGGGATGAAGCTTTCTTT.

The V call is TRBV27, the J call TRBJ2-3, with a tentative D call TRBD2 (5 bases). Germline CDR1 and CDR2: MNHEY and SMNVEV (reference sequence). Trimming removed 4 bases from V and 0 bases from J, with 17 bases in between. The CDR3 totals 17 residues. The CDR3 here is CASSSLGLTPSTDTQYF. DNA for the CDR3: TGTGCCAGCAGTTCGCTTGGACTGACACCTAGCACAGATACGCAGTATTTT.

The chain combines TRBV19 with TRBJ2-5, with 15 bases identical to TRBD2. The germline V gene has CDR1 LNHDA and CDR2 SQIVND (reference sequence). The V and J ends lost 1 base and 4 bases, in that order; junction bases with no gene match: 4. This CDR3 has 17 amino acids. The CDR3 DNA sequence: TGTGCCAGTAGTATAGCGGCGGGACTAGCGGGAGGAGAGACCCAGTACTTC. Translating gives CASSIAAGLAGGETQYF.

The chain recombines TRBV24-1 with TRBJ2-3; D may be TRBD1 or TRBD2 (5 bases each). The V end lost 5 bases, the J end lost 2 bases, and 10 bases lay between the germline ends. The CDR3 totals 14 residues. Germline CDR1 reads KGHDR; CDR2 reads SFDVKD. CDR3 DNA: TGTGCCACCAGTGCGGGGACCCCCACAGATACGCAGTATTTT. Amino acid sequence: CATSAGTPTDTQYF.

The rearrangement joins TRBV3-1 (or the pseudogene TRBV3-2) to TRBJ2-1; D remains unclear. Trimming removed 9 bases at V and 3 bases at J, with 9 bases between. CDR1 and CDR2 (germline): LGHDT, YNNKEL (reference sequence). The CDR3 length is 12 residues. The CDR3 nucleotides read TGTGCCAGTAACGGAAACTACAATGAGCAGTTCTTC. Translation: CASNGNYNEQFF.

Only one count was recorded for this clone. CDR3: CASSQDRIGGRGKLFF. The CDR3 DNA follows: TGTGCCAGCAGCCAAGACAGGATCGGAGGTAGAGGAAAACTGTTTTTT. The chain joins TRBV4-2 to TRBJ1-4, with D unclear. V was pared by 0 bases and J by 10 bases, with 18 bases between. Per the germline V gene, CDR1 is LGHNA and CDR2 is YNFKEQ. This CDR3 contains 16 residues.

This clone was observed once. V is TRBV6-2 or TRBV6-3 and J is TRBJ2-5; 11 bases are shared with TRBD2. J was trimmed by 1 base and V by 6 bases; bases with no gene match: 4. The CDR3 loop spans 15 amino acids. CDR1 and CDR2 (germline): MNHEY, SVGEGT. CDR3 bases: TGTGCCAGCAGCTCGGGACTAGCGGTCCAAGAGACCCAGTACTTC. It yields the protein CASSSGLAVQETQYF.

This clone was observed a single time. The chain combines TRBV6-5 with TRBJ2-7, with 10 bases lining up with TRBD2. The CDR3 covers 13 residues. V was clipped by 6 bases and J by 5 bases; unmatched bases: 4. CDR1 is MNHEY, CDR2 SVGAGI, per germline. This chain's CDR3 is CASSSSGSNEQYF. In DNA form, the CDR3 reads TGTGCCAGCAGCTCTAGCGGGAGCAACGAGCAGTACTTC.

The J gene is TRBJ2-2, the V gene TRBV19, with 7 bases matching TRBD1. The CDR3 covers 15 residues. V was clipped by 5 bases and J by 4 bases; unmatched bases: 7. The germline CDR1 and CDR2 sequences are LNHDA and SQIVND (reference sequence). CDR3 region: CASSYRGRATGELFF. CDR3 sequence (DNA): TGTGCCAGTAGTTACAGGGGTAGGGCCACCGGGGAGCTGTTTTTT. The full variable domain, rest sourced from reference TRBV19 and TRBJ2-2, is DGGITQSPKYLFRKEGQNVTLSCEQNLNHDAMYWYRQDPGQGLRLIYYSQIVNDFQKGDIAEGYSVSREKKESFPLTVTSAQKNPTAFYLCASSYRGRATGELFFGEGSRLTVL.

This chain connects TRBV21-1 to TRBJ2-1; whether TRBD2, the table's D call, matches the DNA was not checked. TRBV21-1 is termed a pseudogene. The CDR3 covers 16 residues. In DNA form, the CDR3 reads TGTGCCAGCAGCAAATTTCCGCGGGGGGCCTACAATGAGCAGTTCTTC. This codes for CASSKFPRGAYNEQFF.

The chain's CDR3 is CASSLASGATGELFF. CDR3 nucleotide sequence: TGTGCCAGCAGCTTAGCTAGCGGGGCTACCGGGGAGCTGTTTTTT. The rearrangement links TRBV7-2 to TRBJ2-2; TRBD2 agrees at 8 bases. V lost 0 bases to trimming and J lost 5 bases; unmatched junction nucleotides: 2. In germline, CDR1 is SGHTA, CDR2 FQGNSA. The CDR3 extends over 15 amino acids.

The genes are TRBV3-1 (or the pseudogene TRBV3-2) and TRBJ1-5; D not resolved. The V gene lost 1 base and the J gene lost 4 bases, with 8 bases spanning the gap. There are 14 residues in the CDR3. Germline CDR1 is LGHDT and CDR2 is YNNKEL (reference sequence). The CDR3 is CASSQGDGNQPQHF. The CDR3, as DNA: TGTGCCAGCAGCCAAGGAGACGGGAATCAGCCCCAGCATTTT.

A few counts support this clone. V and J are TRBV4-1 and TRBJ1-6; the D is unclear. V was trimmed by 1 base and J by 13 bases, leaving 8 bases between them. The CDR3 is made up of 12 amino acids. The germline CDR1 and CDR2 sequences are MGHRA and YSYEKL. CDR3 residues: CASSQGIWPLHF. CDR3 in DNA: TGCGCCAGCAGCCAAGGGATCTGGCCCCTCCACTTT.

J is TRBJ2-7 and V is TRBV5-1; 7 bases agree with TRBD1. The junction had 15 bases not matched to a gene; V was cut back by 1 base and J by 2 bases. CDR1 and CDR2 (germline): SGHRS, YFSETQ. The CDR3 extends over 18 amino acids. The CDR3 sequence is CASSLTGLDEGAPYEQYF. The CDR3 DNA reads as TGCGCCAGCAGCTTGACCGGCCTGGACGAGGGGGCCCCCTACGAGCAGTACTTC.

This chain connects TRBV7-2 to TRBJ2-1; 13 nucleotides align to TRBD2. The CDR3 totals 19 residues. The V gene end was trimmed by 9 bases and the J gene end by 5 bases; junction bases not matched to a gene: 19. Germline CDR1 is SGHTA and CDR2 is FQGNSA. The CDR3 loop reads CARAGPGLAGRGAHNEQFF. DNA for the CDR3: TGTGCCAGGGCCGGGCCGGGACTAGCGGGGAGGGGCGCCCACAATGAGCAGTTCTTC.

Written as DNA, the CDR3 is TGTGCCAGCAGCTCGGTTATCCCCGGCTCGACTGAAGCTTTCTTT. Translation gives CASSSVIPGSTEAFF. The J gene is TRBJ1-1, the V gene TRBV27; D unresolved. The V and J ends lost 6 bases and 5 bases respectively, with 19 bases between them. Germline loops: CDR1 MNHEY, CDR2 SMNVEV (reference sequence). The CDR3 consists of 15 residues.

The chain's CDR3 is CASSLGGGLAVETQYF. DNA of the CDR3: TGTGCCAGCAGCTTAGGGGGGGGACTAGCGGTGGAGACCCAGTACTTC. J is TRBJ2-5 and V is TRBV7-6; 11 positions agree with TRBD2. The CDR3 sequence is 16 residues long. Germline lookup yields CDR1 SGHVS and CDR2 FNYEAQ. V lost 1 base to trimming and J lost 5 bases; unmatched junction nucleotides: 6.

This chain uses TRBV7-8 with TRBJ2-7; 16 nucleotides line up with TRBD2. This CDR3 region has 19 residues. The V gene's germline CDR1 is SGHVS and CDR2 FQNEAQ. V dropped 5 bases and J dropped 3; count of bases not matched to a gene: 13. CDR3 in DNA: TGTGCCAGCAGCCCCTCGCCCGGGACTAGCGGGAGGGCTATCTACGAGCAGTACTTC. It specifies CASSPSPGTSGRAIYEQYF.

The gene calls are TRBV3-1 (or the pseudogene TRBV3-2) and TRBJ2-7, with D perhaps given as TRBD1 or TRBD2 (7 bases each). Germline values: CDR1 LGHDT, CDR2 YNNKEL (reference sequence). V was trimmed by 5 bases and J by 3 bases, leaving 20 bases between them. CDR3 size: 16 residues. The CDR3 reads CASSGLGTVYGYEQYF. CDR3 coding DNA: TGTGCCAGCAGCGGACTAGGGACAGTTTACGGCTACGAGCAGTACTTC.

The J gene is TRBJ2-3, the V gene TRBV2; 7 positions agree with TRBD2. CDR1 SNHLY and CDR2 FYNNEI come from the germline V gene. The J segment lost 0 bases and the V segment lost 6 bases, leaving 6 bases of the junction unmatched. CDR3 length: 15 amino acids. CDR3 nucleotide sequence: TGTGCCAGCAGACCCCTAGCGGTTAGCACAGATACGCAGTATTTT. It yields the protein CASRPLAVSTDTQYF.

Concerning this clone: At the DNA level, this CDR3 is encoded by other sequences in the same sample as well. The CDR3: CASSLEGAPTDTQYF. In DNA form, the CDR3 reads TGCGCCAGCAGTCTTGAAGGGGCCCCCACAGATACGCAGTATTTT. This chain connects TRBV5-1 to TRBJ2-3, with D tentatively TRBD1 (5 bases). With 5 bases removed from V and 2 bases from J, the gap between germline ends came to 15 bases. Per the germline V gene, CDR1 is SGHRS and CDR2 is YFSETQ. The CDR3 runs to 15 residues. The complete variable domain, with remaining parts taken from reference TRBV5-1 and TRBJ2-3, reads KAGVTQTPRYLIKTRGQQVTLSCSPISGHRSVSWYQQTPGQGLQFLFEYFSETQRNKGNFPGRFSGRQFSNSRSEMNVSTLELGDSALYLCASSLEGAPTDTQYFGPGTRLTVL.

The rearrangement links TRBV5-1 to TRBJ2-2, with 7 bases matching TRBD1. From germline, CDR1 is SGHRS and CDR2 YFSETQ. This CDR3 region has 18 residues. With V trimmed by 2 bases and J by 1 base, 11 bases remained unmatched. The CDR3 region is CASSFSPRQGLNTGELFF. CDR3 bases: TGCGCCAGCAGCTTTTCCCCAAGACAGGGTTTGAACACCGGGGAGCTGTTTTTT.

This clone was seen just once. The J gene is TRBJ2-5, the V gene TRBV7-2, with 7 bases lining up with TRBD2. The germline V gene encodes CDR1 SGHTA and CDR2 FQGNSA. Trimming took 5 bases from V and 3 from J; bases not matched to a gene: 12. This CDR3 contains 16 residues. CDR3 sequence reads: CASSLSQAAGKETQYF. For the CDR3, the DNA is TGTGCCAGCAGCCTATCCCAGGCAGCGGGGAAAGAGACCCAGTACTTC.

The chain is built from TRBV24-1 and TRBJ2-3, with TRBD2 identical over 9 bases. The CDR3 loop spans 16 amino acids. Unmatched junction bases numbered 9, after V lost 7 bases and J lost 2 bases. CDR1 is KGHDR, CDR2 SFDVKD, per germline. CDR3 nucleotides: TGTGCCACCAGCCCCGGGACTAGCAGAGACACAGATACGCAGTATTTT. Protein: CATSPGTSRDTDTQYF.

The V call is TRBV5-4, the J call TRBJ1-1; 7 bases map to TRBD1. The ends lost 4 bases at V and 8 bases at J; junction bases unmatched: 14. Germline V gene sequence: CDR1 SGHNT, CDR2 YYREEE (reference sequence). The CDR3 runs to 15 residues. CDR3 bases: TGTGCCAGCAGCGAACCGGGACAGTCTTTTCGCGAAGCTTTCTTT. It codes for CASSEPGQSFREAFF.